The TCR beta chain under discussion was sequenced for a study of cytomegalovirus exposure and HLA in healthy donors. A note on this clone: Its target is not known.

Germline CDR1 and CDR2: SEHNR and FQNEAQ (reference sequence). V lost 5 bases and J lost 2; bases outside the gene matches: 10. The CDR3 is 16 residues long. The PCR used 60 Vbeta and 13 Jbeta primers. The assay was immunoSEQ multiplex PCR, and TCRdb's table has in-frame clones only and misses some. The sample table sets out tens of thousands of clones. Points from the study as a whole: Later on, a genetic analysis was performed. It linked a missense variant in DCLRE1C with V- and J-gene trimming of TCR beta. Accurate predictions that matched the HLA-A and HLA-B alleles of most subjects were reportedly made from TCR beta sequences. There was a cluster of highly shared sequence variants that was likely a sequencing artifact. When a later analysis compared HLA-associated TCR beta chains with equally common others, the HLA-associated chains turned out to be more clonally expanded and to have lower generation probabilities.

The sequencing sample was made of PBMCs. This chain links TRBV7-9 with TRBJ2-7, with 9 bases matching TRBD1. The sequence was obtained from an older woman in good health and CMV-seronegative. The DNA of the CDR3 is TGTGCCAGCAGCGACCGACGCGGGACAGGGACCTACGAGCAGTACTTC. Translation gives CASSDRRGTGTYEQYF.